The 32 T cell receptor beta chains listed next were all sequenced from one sample in a study of cytomegalovirus exposure and HLA in healthy donors. Primers included in the PCR were 60 Vbeta and 13 Jbeta primers. Profiling relied on immunoSEQ multiplex PCR, and the TCRdb table lists in-frame clones only, not all of them. In the table there are 150,000 to 200,000 clones, 60% to 80% of which are singletons. Sequencing was performed on PBMCs. These receptors were obtained from a male donor in good health and CMV-seronegative.

The chain links TRBV7-9 to TRBJ2-7; perhaps TRBD2 as D (6 bases). This CDR3 is built from 16 residues. Germline V gene lookup returns CDR1 SEHNR and CDR2 FQNEAQ (reference sequence). The ends were cut back, 2 bases at V and 7 bases at J, with 21 bases in the middle. The CDR3 reads CASSLLSGVEGPEQYF. The CDR3 nucleotides read TGTGCCAGCAGCTTACTCTCGGGGGTTGAAGGTCCGGAGCAGTACTTC.

This chain connects TRBV11-2 to TRBJ2-5; tentative D call: TRBD1 (6 bases). The germline V gene encodes CDR1 SGHAT and CDR2 FQNNGV. The germline V and J ends were trimmed by 5 bases and 2 bases, with 12 bases remaining between them. This CDR3 contains 14 residues. The CDR3 coding sequence is TGTGCCAGCAGCGCCGGACAGATACAAGAGACCCAGTACTTC. Residues: CASSAGQIQETQYF. Based on the CDR3 plus reference TRBV11-2 and TRBJ2-5, the full variable domain is EAGVAQSPRYKIIEKRQSVAFWCNPISGHATLYWYQQILGQGPKLLIQFQNNGVVDDSQLPKDRFSAERLKGVDSTLKIQPAKLEDSAVYLCASSAGQIQETQYFGPGTRLLVL.

CDR3 DNA: TGTGCCAGCAGCGGTCCCGGGACAGGGAGTGAAGCTTTCTTT. Its translation: CASSGPGTGSEAFF. This sequence joins TRBV9 and TRBJ1-1; 9 nucleotides align to TRBD1. This CDR3 is built from 14 residues. V gave up 3 bases and J gave up 7 bases; unmatched junction bases: 7. Germline lookup yields CDR1 SGDLS and CDR2 YYNGEE.

This clone was counted a single time. This chain links TRBV19 with TRBJ1-3; possibly TRBD1 for D (5 bases). CDR3 length equals 14 residues. The germline V gene has CDR1 LNHDA and CDR2 SQIVND (reference sequence). V lost 4 bases to trimming and J lost 3 bases, with 10 bases between them. This chain's CDR3 is CASSKQVFGNTIYF. In DNA, the CDR3 is TGTGCCAGTAGTAAACAGGTTTTTGGAAACACCATATATTTT.

This chain joins TRBV10-3 and TRBJ2-5, with TRBD2 as a possible D gene (6 bases). Matching the DNA end better, TRBJ2-7 makes the J call doubtful. Germline-derived CDR1 and CDR2 are ENHRY and SYGVKD. This CDR3 comprises 13 residues. This CDR3 reads CAISGGTGVEQYF. The CDR3, as DNA: TGTGCCATCAGTGGTGGGACGGGGGTCGAGCAGTACTTC.

This chain connects TRBV30 to TRBJ2-2; TRBD2 aligns across 11 bases. The CDR3 has 16 amino acids. Germline V lookup: CDR1 GTSNPN, CDR2 SVGIG (reference sequence). V trimming: 3 bases; J trimming: 0 bases; junction bases outside the gene matches: 3. The CDR3 nucleotides are TGTGCCTGGAGGGGACTAGCGGTTTCGAACACCGGGGAGCTGTTTTTT. The encoded protein is CAWRGLAVSNTGELFF.

The chain uses TRBV11-3 and TRBJ2-3; 8 bases match TRBD2. Germline CDR1 and CDR2: SGHNT and YENEEA. This CDR3 region has 17 residues. Losses at the gene ends were 0 bases for V and 4 bases for J; bases not matched to a gene: 9. Here the CDR3 DNA reads TGTGCCAGCAGCTTAGATACTACGGCGGGAGGCCCAGATACGCAGTATTTT. It yields the protein CASSLDTTAGGPDTQYF.

The gene calls are TRBV18 and TRBJ1-1; 8 bases align to TRBD1. Per the germline V gene, CDR1 is KGHSH and CDR2 is LQKENI. The CDR3 sequence is 16 residues long. Germline trimming cut 1 base from V and 3 bases from J; bases unmatched to any gene: 7. The CDR3: CASSPRAGGGDTEAFF. DNA for the CDR3: TGTGCCAGCTCACCACGGGCAGGGGGCGGGGACACTGAAGCTTTCTTT.

The CDR3 loop reads CASSLYAGRGAFF. CDR3 coding DNA: TGCGCCAGCAGCTTGTACGCAGGCCGAGGGGCTTTCTTT. V is TRBV5-1 and J is TRBJ1-1; D unresolved. V was cut by 1 base and J by 11 bases, with 15 bases left in between. Germline CDR1 SGHRS, CDR2 YFSETQ. CDR3 length: 13 amino acids.

The rearrangement links TRBV2 to TRBJ1-1, with a possible D match to TRBD1 (6 bases). The germline V and J ends were trimmed by 6 bases and 10 bases, with 15 bases remaining between them. CDR3 length: 12 amino acids. Germline assignment: CDR1 SNHLY and CDR2 FYNNEI. The CDR3 loop is CASRAGQSGAFF. In nucleotides, the CDR3 is TGTGCCAGCAGGGCCGGACAGTCCGGAGCTTTCTTT.

This clone was observed at least ten times. The rearrangement uses TRBV7-9 and TRBJ2-3, with TRBD2 identical over 9 bases. The CDR3 contains 16 residues. Germline assignment: CDR1 SEHNR and CDR2 FQNEAQ (reference sequence). The V and J ends lost 1 base and 3 bases, in that order; junction bases with no gene match: 5. The CDR3 DNA sequence: TGTGCCAGCAGCTTAGGGCGGGGGGGCCGGACAGATACGCAGTATTTT. This sequence encodes CASSLGRGGRTDTQYF. Looking up the rest from reference TRBV7-9 and TRBJ2-3 gives the full variable domain: DTGVSQNPRHKITKRGQNVTFRCDPISEHNRLYWYRQTLGQGPEFLTYFQNEAQLEKSRLLSDRFSAERPKGSFSTLEIQRTEQGDSAMYLCASSLGRGGRTDTQYFGPGTRLTVL.

V and J are TRBV19 and TRBJ1-5; a possible D gene is TRBD1 (6 bases). This CDR3 has 13 amino acids. The V end lost 4 bases, the J end lost 7 bases, and 11 bases lay between the germline ends. The germline CDR1 and CDR2 sequences are LNHDA and SQIVND (reference sequence). CDR3 in amino acids: CASSTGVRQPQHF. In DNA form, the CDR3 reads TGTGCCAGTAGTACAGGGGTAAGACAGCCCCAGCATTTT.

V and J are TRBV6-5 and TRBJ1-4; unclear D gene. The V gene's germline CDR1 is MNHEY and CDR2 SVGAGI. V lost 5 bases, J lost 2 bases, and 9 bases lay in between. There are 14 residues in the CDR3. This CDR3 is CASSPGWTNEKLFF. CDR3 bases: TGTGCCAGCAGTCCGGGGTGGACTAATGAAAAACTGTTTTTT.

This rearrangement joins TRBV23-1 to TRBJ1-5; no reliable D call. TRBV23-1 is assigned to the ORF class and has an uncertain function. V shed 3 bases and J shed 4 bases, with 10 bases lying between them. This CDR3 is built from 14 residues. CDR3 sequence: CASSHWGANQPQHF. The CDR3 DNA reads TGCGCCAGCAGTCATTGGGGAGCTAATCAGCCCCAGCATTTT.

The chain couples TRBV20-1 to TRBJ1-1; 7 bases line up with TRBD1. The CDR3 has 10 amino acids. V trimming: 3 bases; J trimming: 10 bases; junction bases outside the gene matches: 2. Germline V gene sequence: CDR1 DFQATT, CDR2 SNEGSKA (reference sequence). DNA for the CDR3: TGCAGTGCTAGTAACAGGGGAGCTTTCTTT. Amino acids: CSASNRGAFF.

The chain joins TRBV28 to TRBJ2-1; D might be TRBD2 (6 bases). Germline values: CDR1 MDHEN, CDR2 SYDVKM. Trimming removed 3 bases from V and 4 bases from J, with 31 bases in between. The CDR3 has 21 amino acids. The CDR3 DNA sequence: TGTGCCAGCAGTTTGGAGGTGAGGGGTAGGGCGGGGCCAAGATCATACAATGAGCAGTTCTTC. It specifies CASSLEVRGRAGPRSYNEQFF.

The J gene is TRBJ2-5, the V gene TRBV6-1; D is uncertain. CDR3 length: 13 residues. CDR1 is MNHNS and CDR2 is SASEGT in the germline V gene. Between the trimmed V and J ends, which lost 2 bases and 3 bases, there was a span of 7 bases. CDR3 loop: CASSEPRKETQYF. The CDR3 nucleotides read TGTGCCAGCAGTGAACCTAGAAAAGAGACCCAGTACTTC.

V and J are TRBV7-8 and TRBJ2-2; TRBD1 agrees at 9 bases. The V segment lost 0 bases and the J segment 5 bases; nucleotides outside the gene matches: 13. CDR3 length: 19 residues. Per germline, CDR1 SGHVS and CDR2 FQNEAQ. The CDR3 protein is CASSLAEGQGISRTGELFF. The CDR3, as DNA: TGTGCCAGCAGCTTAGCAGAGGGACAGGGAATAAGTCGGACCGGGGAGCTGTTTTTT.

The gene calls are TRBV7-2 and TRBJ2-3, with 9 bases aligning to TRBD1. With V trimmed by 4 bases and J by 7 bases, 3 bases remained unmatched. The CDR3 sequence is 13 residues long. Germline V gives CDR1 SGHTA, CDR2 FQGNSA. CDR3 bases: TGTGCCAGCAGCTGGGACAGGGCAAATACGCAGTATTTT. This codes for CASSWDRANTQYF.

The chain couples TRBV7-8 to TRBJ2-1, with D possibly being TRBD1 (5 bases). Trimming shortened V by 0 bases and J by 11 bases, and 8 bases separated the two germline ends. Germline V gene data show CDR1 as SGHVS and CDR2 as FQNEAQ. The CDR3 runs 12 residues. CDR3 DNA sequence: TGTGCCAGCAGCTTAGCGGACATCCAGCAGTTCTTC. Protein: CASSLADIQQFF.

This clone was recorded once. The chain is built from TRBV29-1 and TRBJ2-1; D may be TRBD2 (5 bases). CDR3 length: 11 residues. In germline, CDR1 is SQVTM, CDR2 ANQGSEA. Deletions cut 6 bases from V and 10 bases from J, with 13 bases between. The CDR3 spells CSVNGGSEQFF. CDR3 nucleotides: TGCAGCGTGAACGGCGGGTCCGAGCAGTTCTTC.

The chain combines TRBV4-1 with TRBJ1-3; TRBD1 matches 7 bases. Trimming at V came to 1 base and at J to 8 bases, leaving 8 bases not matched to a gene. The CDR3 is 15 amino acids. CDR1 and CDR2 (germline): MGHRA, YSYEKL. The CDR3 DNA follows: TGCGCCAGCAGCCAAGGGACAGGCCCTGGGGACACCATATATTTT. Residues: CASSQGTGPGDTIYF.

This clone was seen more than once but under ten times. The V gene is TRBV9, the J gene TRBJ2-7; TRBD1 agrees at 8 bases. From germline, CDR1 is SGDLS and CDR2 YYNGEE. The length of the CDR3 is 12 residues. V gave up 2 bases and J gave up 6 bases; unmatched junction bases: 1. CDR3 in DNA: TGTGCCAGCAGCGTTGACAGGGGCGAGCAGTACTTC. Encoded protein: CASSVDRGEQYF.

This clone was recorded once. The chain carries TRBV9 and TRBJ2-5; D may be TRBD2 (7 bases). The CDR3 spans 15 residues. The V gene lost 4 bases and the J gene lost 4 bases, with 17 bases spanning the gap. The germline V gene encodes CDR1 SGDLS and CDR2 YYNGEE. The chain's CDR3 is CASSQGGGAAETQYF. The CDR3 coding sequence is TGTGCCAGCAGCCAGGGAGGGGGGGCCGCAGAGACCCAGTACTTC.

Concerning this clone: A read error may account for a junction end that differs from germline. The chain links TRBV29-1 to TRBJ2-7; 10 bases agree with TRBD2. CDR1 is SQVTM and CDR2 is ANQGSEA in the germline V gene. This CDR3 is 15 amino acids long. The CDR3 DNA sequence: TGCAGCGTGGAAGTAGCGGGGGGACTCTCCTACGAGCAGTACTTC. Amino acids: CSVEVAGGLSYEQYF.

The rearrangement joins TRBV7-9 to TRBJ2-5, with TRBD1 matching 8 bases. The CDR3 totals 13 residues. Germline V gene data show CDR1 as SEHNR and CDR2 as FQNEAQ (reference sequence). V lost 6 bases and J lost 2; bases outside the gene matches: 2. In nucleotides, the CDR3 is TGTGCCAGCAGACGGACAGGGCAAGAGACCCAGTACTTC. Translated, it gives CASRRTGQETQYF. The full variable domain, rest sourced from reference TRBV7-9 and TRBJ2-5, is DTGVSQNPRHKITKRGQNVTFRCDPISEHNRLYWYRQTLGQGPEFLTYFQNEAQLEKSRLLSDRFSAERPKGSFSTLEIQRTEQGDSAMYLCASRRTGQETQYFGPGTRLLVL.

The chain uses TRBV10-3 and TRBJ1-2; D possibly corresponds to TRBD1 (6 bases). Germline assignment: CDR1 ENHRY and CDR2 SYGVKD. Trimming pared 5 bases from V and 2 bases from J, leaving 9 bases between. This CDR3 is built from 13 residues. The CDR3 nucleotides are TGTGCCATCAGTCTGGGGGCGAACTATGGCTACACCTTC. The encoded protein is CAISLGANYGYTF.

Remarks on this clone: Different DNA sequences within this sample yield the same CDR3. The gene calls are TRBV27 and TRBJ1-1; maybe TRBD1 (5 bases). Germline-derived CDR1 and CDR2 are MNHEY and SMNVEV (reference sequence). The CDR3 runs to 14 residues. Trimming pared 3 bases from V and 4 bases from J, leaving 12 bases between. The CDR3 region has the DNA TGTGCCAGCAGTTTTGGGCAGGGCGGCACTGAAGCTTTCTTT. It yields the protein CASSFGQGGTEAFF.

This sequence joins TRBV7-2 and TRBJ2-7; TRBD1 matches 7 bases. Per germline, CDR1 SGHTA and CDR2 FQGNSA. This CDR3 comprises 14 residues. The V and J ends lost 4 bases and 7 bases, in that order; junction bases with no gene match: 10. The CDR3 spells CASSYPQTGREQYF. CDR3 DNA sequence: TGTGCCAGCAGCTACCCCCAGACAGGGCGTGAGCAGTACTTC.

The V call is TRBV27, the J call TRBJ2-7; D uncertain. The CDR3 covers 14 residues. Germline V gene data show CDR1 as MNHEY and CDR2 as SMNVEV (reference sequence). Trimming cost V 6 bases and J 6 bases, with 18 bases left between them. CDR3 sequence: CASRPPLPGSEQYF. The CDR3 DNA reads TGTGCCAGCAGACCCCCCCTACCAGGTAGCGAGCAGTACTTC.

The chain carries TRBV6-6 and TRBJ2-2; TRBD1 agrees at 7 bases. The CDR3 covers 14 residues. CDR1 is MNHNY and CDR2 is SVGAGI in the germline V gene (reference sequence). V shed 5 bases and J 3 bases; nucleotides not matched to a gene: 3. CDR3: CASSTGTDTGELFF. In DNA, the CDR3 is TGTGCCAGCAGTACCGGGACAGACACCGGGGAGCTGTTTTTT.

The genes are TRBV28 and TRBJ1-5; possibly TRBD1 for D (5 bases). CDR3 size: 17 residues. Trimming took 6 bases from V and 2 from J, leaving 20 bases between them. From germline, CDR1 is MDHEN and CDR2 SYDVKM. The CDR3 loop reads CASRQHQGFSGNQPQHF. CDR3 coding DNA: TGTGCCAGCAGACAACACCAGGGTTTTTCCGGCAATCAGCCCCAGCATTTT.